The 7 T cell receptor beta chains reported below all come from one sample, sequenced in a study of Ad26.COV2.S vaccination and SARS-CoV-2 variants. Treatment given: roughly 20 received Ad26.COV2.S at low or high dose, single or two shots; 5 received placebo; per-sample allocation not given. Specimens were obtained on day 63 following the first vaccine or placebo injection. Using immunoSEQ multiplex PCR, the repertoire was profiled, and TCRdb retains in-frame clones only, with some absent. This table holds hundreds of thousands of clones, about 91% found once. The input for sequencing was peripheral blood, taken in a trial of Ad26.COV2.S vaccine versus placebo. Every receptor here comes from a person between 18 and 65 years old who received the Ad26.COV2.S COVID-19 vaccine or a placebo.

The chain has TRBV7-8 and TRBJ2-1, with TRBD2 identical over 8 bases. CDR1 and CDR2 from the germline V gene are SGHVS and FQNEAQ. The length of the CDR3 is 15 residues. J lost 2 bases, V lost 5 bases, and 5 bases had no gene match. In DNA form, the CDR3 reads TGTGCCAGCAGCAAGCGGGAGAACGCCTACAATGAGCAGTTCTTC. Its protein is CASSKRENAYNEQFF. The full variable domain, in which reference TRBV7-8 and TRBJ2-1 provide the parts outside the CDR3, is GAGVSQSPRYKVAKRGQDVALRCDPISGHVSLFWYQQALGQGPEFLTYFQNEAQLDKSGLPSDRFFAERPEGSVSTLKIQRTQQEDSAVYLCASSKRENAYNEQFFGPGTRLTVL.

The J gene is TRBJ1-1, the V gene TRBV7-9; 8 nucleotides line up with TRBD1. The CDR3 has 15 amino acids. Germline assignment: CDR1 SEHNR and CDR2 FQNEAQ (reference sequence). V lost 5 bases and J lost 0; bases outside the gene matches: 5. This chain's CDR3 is CASSPRQGLNTEAFF. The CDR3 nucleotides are TGTGCCAGCAGCCCGAGACAGGGGCTGAACACTGAAGCTTTCTTT.

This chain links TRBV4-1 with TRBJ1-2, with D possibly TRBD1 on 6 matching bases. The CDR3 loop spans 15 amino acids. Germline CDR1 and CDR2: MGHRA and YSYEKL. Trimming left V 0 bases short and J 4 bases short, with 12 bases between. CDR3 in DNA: TGCGCCAGCAGCCAAGATAGGGGGAGCCCCTATGGCTACACCTTC. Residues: CASSQDRGSPYGYTF.

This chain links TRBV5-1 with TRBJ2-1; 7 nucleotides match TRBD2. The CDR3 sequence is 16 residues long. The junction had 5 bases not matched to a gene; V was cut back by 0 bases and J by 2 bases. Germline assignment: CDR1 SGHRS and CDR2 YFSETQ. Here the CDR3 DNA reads TGCGCCAGCAGCTTGGAGCCCGGGACTACCTACAATGAGCAGTTCTTC. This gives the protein CASSLEPGTTYNEQFF.

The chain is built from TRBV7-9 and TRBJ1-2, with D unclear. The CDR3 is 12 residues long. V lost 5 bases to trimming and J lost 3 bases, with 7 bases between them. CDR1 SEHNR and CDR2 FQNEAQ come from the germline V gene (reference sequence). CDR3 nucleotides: TGTGCCAGCAGCGCCCGACACTATGGCTACACCTTC. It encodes CASSARHYGYTF.

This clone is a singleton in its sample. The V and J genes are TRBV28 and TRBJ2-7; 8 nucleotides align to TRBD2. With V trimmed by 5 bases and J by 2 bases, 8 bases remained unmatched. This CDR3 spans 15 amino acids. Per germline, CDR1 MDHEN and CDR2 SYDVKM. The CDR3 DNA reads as TGTGCCAGCAGTACACTAGCGGAGACTCCCTACGAGCAGTACGTC. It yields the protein CASSTLAETPYEQYV.

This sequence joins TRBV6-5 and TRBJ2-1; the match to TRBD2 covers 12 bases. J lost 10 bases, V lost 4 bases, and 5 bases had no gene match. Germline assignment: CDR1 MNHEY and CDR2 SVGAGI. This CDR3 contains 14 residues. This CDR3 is CASSFLAGGHEQFF. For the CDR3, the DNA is TGTGCCAGCAGTTTCCTAGCGGGGGGGCACGAGCAGTTCTTC.